Listed below are T cell receptor beta chains from one sample, sequenced in a study of blood T cell repertoires in COVID-19. The method was immunoSEQ multiplex PCR; TCRdb's version includes in-frame clones alone and lacks a portion of them. This table has about 220,000 clones, about 90% appearing once. The sample taken for sequencing was peripheral blood. Receptor source: a man aged 35 to 55 with active or convalescent COVID-19. The CDR3 runs from the conserved cysteine through the conserved F or W. The order of the fields is V gene, D gene, clone size, J gene, CDR3 protein, CDR3 DNA. A D gene is named only where the DNA matches it firmly. The size field is filled for only some rows; it gives once, few, many or a size class.

v_gene: TRBV28
d_gene: .
abundance: .
j_gene: TRBJ1-5
CDR3aa: CASRRQTLSNQPQHF
CDR3nt: TGTGCCAGCAGGAGACAGACCCTTAGCAATCAGCCCCAGCATTTT

v_gene: TRBV12-3/TRBV12-4
d_gene: TRBD1
abundance: .
j_gene: TRBJ2-3
CDR3aa: CASSRGQGDTQYF
CDR3nt: TGTGCCAGCAGCAGGGGGCAAGGAGATACGCAGTATTTT

v_gene: TRBV6-1
d_gene: .
abundance: .
j_gene: TRBJ1-1
CDR3aa: CASSEWRGNTEAFF
CDR3nt: TGTGCCAGCAGTGAATGGCGAGGTAACACTGAAGCTTTCTTT

v_gene: TRBV6-5
d_gene: TRBD2
abundance: .
j_gene: TRBJ2-7
CDR3aa: CASSSLAGGISYEQYF
CDR3nt: TGTGCCAGCAGTTCCCTCGCGGGGGGCATATCCTACGAGCAGTACTTC

v_gene: TRBV19
d_gene: TRBD2
abundance: .
j_gene: TRBJ2-1
CDR3aa: CASSPWTSGNNEQFF
CDR3nt: TGTGCCAGTAGTCCCTGGACTAGCGGGAACAATGAGCAGTTCTTC

v_gene: TRBV12-3/TRBV12-4
d_gene: .
abundance: .
j_gene: TRBJ1-1
CDR3aa: CASSFRGEGEAFF
CDR3nt: TGTGCCAGCAGTTTCCGGGGGGAGGGAGAAGCTTTCTTT

v_gene: TRBV18
d_gene: TRBD1
abundance: .
j_gene: TRBJ1-2
CDR3aa: CASSSFARTGLNYGYTF
CDR3nt: TGTGCCAGCTCCTCCTTCGCGAGGACAGGGCTAAACTATGGCTACACCTTC

v_gene: TRBV11-2
d_gene: .
abundance: .
j_gene: TRBJ1-4
CDR3aa: CASSHRVSQNEKLFF
CDR3nt: TGTGCCAGCAGCCACCGGGTGTCTCAAAATGAAAAACTGTTTTTT

v_gene: TRBV7-6
d_gene: TRBD1
abundance: .
j_gene: TRBJ1-1
CDR3aa: CASSRDSLNTEAFF
CDR3nt: TGTGCCAGCAGCCGGGACAGCTTGAACACTGAAGCTTTCTTT

v_gene: TRBV27
d_gene: TRBD1
abundance: once
j_gene: TRBJ1-5
CDR3aa: CASSETGGSQPQHF
CDR3nt: TGTGCCAGCAGCGAGACAGGGGGCTCTCAACCCCAGCATTTT

v_gene: TRBV5-5
d_gene: .
abundance: many
j_gene: TRBJ2-3
CDR3aa: CASSLGDRSTDTQYF
CDR3nt: TGTGCCAGCAGCTTAGGAGACAGGTCCACAGATACGCAGTATTTT

v_gene: TRBV28
d_gene: .
abundance: .
j_gene: TRBJ1-1
CDR3aa: CASSFRQIMEALNTEAFF
CDR3nt: TGTGCCAGCAGTTTTCGACAGATCATGGAAGCGCTCAACACTGAAGCTTTCTTT

v_gene: TRBV7-9
d_gene: .
abundance: .
j_gene: TRBJ2-7
CDR3aa: CASTTGHVYEQYF
CDR3nt: TGTGCCAGCACTACTGGACACGTCTACGAGCAGTACTTC

v_gene: TRBV2
d_gene: TRBD1
abundance: .
j_gene: TRBJ1-1
CDR3aa: CATKGQANTEAFF
CDR3nt: TGTGCCACCAAAGGACAGGCAAACACTGAAGCTTTCTTT

v_gene: TRBV7-8
d_gene: .
abundance: once
j_gene: TRBJ2-3
CDR3aa: CASSPERGISDTQYF
CDR3nt: TGTGCCAGCAGCCCGGAGCGAGGGATCTCAGATACGCAGTATTTT

v_gene: TRBV28
d_gene: .
abundance: few
j_gene: TRBJ1-1
CDR3aa: CASSPRTPTETEAFF
CDR3nt: TGTGCCAGCAGTCCGCGGACACCAACCGAGACTGAAGCTTTCTTT

v_gene: TRBV10-1
d_gene: .
abundance: .
j_gene: TRBJ1-1
CDR3aa: CASSDGGGTEAFF
CDR3nt: TGCGCCAGCAGTGATGGGGGGGGCACTGAAGCTTTCTTT

v_gene: TRBV19
d_gene: TRBD1
abundance: .
j_gene: TRBJ1-6
CDR3aa: CASSSGQGAAPLHF
CDR3nt: TGTGCCAGTAGTAGCGGACAGGGGGCGGCACCCCTCCACTTT

v_gene: TRBV2
d_gene: .
abundance: .
j_gene: TRBJ1-2
CDR3aa: CASSHGGGEVDGYTF
CDR3nt: TGTGCCAGCAGCCACGGGGGGGGCGAAGTTGATGGCTACACCTTC

v_gene: TRBV25-1
d_gene: .
abundance: .
j_gene: TRBJ1-2
CDR3aa: CASSEWEGNGYGYTF
CDR3nt: TGTGCCAGCAGTGAATGGGAGGGAAACGGCTATGGCTACACCTTC

v_gene: TRBV5-1
d_gene: TRBD1
abundance: .
j_gene: TRBJ2-1
CDR3aa: CASSLISGQGDEQFF
CDR3nt: TGCGCCAGCAGCCTCATTTCGGGACAGGGCGATGAGCAGTTCTTC

v_gene: TRBV30
d_gene: .
abundance: .
j_gene: TRBJ2-7
CDR3aa: CAWNRGAHEQYF
CDR3nt: TGTGCCTGGAATAGAGGCGCCCACGAGCAGTACTTC

v_gene: TRBV2
d_gene: .
abundance: .
j_gene: TRBJ1-5
CDR3aa: CASSETRDQPQHF
CDR3nt: TGTGCCAGCAGTGAGACGCGGGATCAGCCCCAGCATTTT

v_gene: TRBV30
d_gene: .
abundance: .
j_gene: TRBJ2-5
CDR3aa: CAWSVLSETQYF
CDR3nt: TGTGCCTGGAGTGTACTTTCCGAGACCCAGTACTTC

v_gene: TRBV18
d_gene: TRBD1
abundance: .
j_gene: TRBJ2-5
CDR3aa: CASSPGQTGETQYF
CDR3nt: TGTGCCAGCTCACCGGGACAGACGGGAGAGACCCAGTACTTC

v_gene: TRBV18
d_gene: TRBD1
abundance: .
j_gene: TRBJ1-4
CDR3aa: CASSPPGTALSEKLFF
CDR3nt: TGTGCCAGCTCACCCCCAGGGACAGCCCTTAGTGAAAAACTGTTTTTT

v_gene: TRBV6-2/TRBV6-3
d_gene: TRBD1
abundance: .
j_gene: TRBJ2-7
CDR3aa: CASSYSPRTGDYEQYF
CDR3nt: TGTGCCAGCAGTTACTCTCCCCGGACAGGAGACTACGAGCAGTACTTC

v_gene: TRBV27
d_gene: .
abundance: .
j_gene: TRBJ2-5
CDR3aa: CASTDQETQYF
CDR3nt: TGTGCCAGCACCGACCAAGAGACCCAGTACTTC

v_gene: TRBV11-2
d_gene: TRBD1
abundance: .
j_gene: TRBJ2-1
CDR3aa: CASSLRLTGNEQFF
CDR3nt: TGTGCCAGCAGCCTACGATTGACAGGGAATGAGCAGTTCTTC

v_gene: TRBV7-3
d_gene: TRBD1
abundance: .
j_gene: TRBJ1-2
CDR3aa: CASSLIGGSGYTF
CDR3nt: TGTGCCAGCAGCTTAATAGGGGGCAGTGGCTACACCTTC

v_gene: TRBV4-1
d_gene: .
abundance: .
j_gene: TRBJ2-7
CDR3aa: CASSQDMGGPYEQYF
CDR3nt: TGCGCCAGCAGCCAAGATATGGGGGGGCCCTACGAGCAGTACTTC

v_gene: TRBV3-1/TRBV3-2
d_gene: .
abundance: .
j_gene: TRBJ1-1
CDR3aa: CASSPLGGTTEAFF
CDR3nt: TGTGCCAGCAGCCCCCTCGGGGGGACGACTGAAGCTTTCTTT

v_gene: TRBV5-1
d_gene: TRBD2
abundance: .
j_gene: TRBJ2-5
CDR3aa: CASSSSGPRGETQYF
CDR3nt: TGCGCCAGCAGCTCTAGCGGGCCACGGGGAGAGACCCAGTACTTC

v_gene: TRBV28
d_gene: .
abundance: .
j_gene: TRBJ1-1
CDR3aa: CASSLWSGEPNTEAFF
CDR3nt: TGTGCCAGCAGTTTATGGTCAGGGGAGCCCAACACTGAAGCTTTCTTT

v_gene: TRBV27
d_gene: TRBD1
abundance: .
j_gene: TRBJ2-7
CDR3aa: CASSSDRAYEQYF
CDR3nt: TGTGCCAGCAGTTCTGACAGGGCGTACGAGCAGTACTTC

v_gene: TRBV11-3
d_gene: .
abundance: .
j_gene: TRBJ2-5
CDR3aa: CASSLGAGAKQGETQYF
CDR3nt: TGTGCCAGCAGCTTAGGTGCCGGGGCAAAACAGGGAGAGACCCAGTACTTC

v_gene: TRBV7-9
d_gene: TRBD1
abundance: .
j_gene: TRBJ1-1
CDR3aa: CASSLRDSLNTEAFF
CDR3nt: TGTGCCAGCAGCTTGAGGGACAGCTTGAACACTGAAGCTTTCTTT

v_gene: TRBV9
d_gene: .
abundance: .
j_gene: TRBJ2-7
CDR3aa: CASSPRGFEGEQYF
CDR3nt: TGTGCCAGCAGCCCGAGGGGGTTTGAAGGCGAGCAGTACTTC

v_gene: TRBV6-7
d_gene: .
abundance: .
j_gene: TRBJ1-2
CDR3aa: CASSNRDGGPDGYTF
CDR3nt: TGTGCCAGCAGTAACCGGGACGGGGGACCGGATGGCTACACCTTC

v_gene: TRBV2
d_gene: TRBD1
abundance: .
j_gene: TRBJ1-1
CDR3aa: CASSEARGRGTTEAFF
CDR3nt: TGTGCCAGCAGTGAAGCTAGGGGGCGCGGGACTACTGAAGCTTTCTTT

v_gene: TRBV18
d_gene: TRBD1
abundance: .
j_gene: TRBJ1-6
CDR3aa: CASSPGQGSSDSPLHF
CDR3nt: TGTGCCAGCTCACCGGGACAGGGGAGTAGCGATTCACCCCTCCACTTT

v_gene: TRBV27
d_gene: .
abundance: .
j_gene: TRBJ2-2
CDR3aa: CASSSGRVHTGELFF
CDR3nt: TGTGCCAGCAGTTCGGGCAGGGTTCACACCGGGGAGCTGTTTTTT

v_gene: TRBV4-1
d_gene: .
abundance: .
j_gene: TRBJ1-1
CDR3aa: CASSQDRVDGGTEAFF
CDR3nt: TGCGCCAGCAGCCAAGACCGGGTCGACGGGGGCACTGAAGCTTTCTTT

v_gene: TRBV5-6
d_gene: TRBD1
abundance: .
j_gene: TRBJ1-5
CDR3aa: CASSLGQGSSNQPQHF
CDR3nt: TGTGCCAGCAGCTTAGGACAGGGAAGTAGCAATCAGCCCCAGCATTTT

v_gene: TRBV6-5
d_gene: TRBD1
abundance: .
j_gene: TRBJ1-6
CDR3aa: CASSSETGVRPLHF
CDR3nt: TGTGCCAGCAGTTCCGAGACAGGGGTTCGGCCCCTCCACTTT

v_gene: TRBV9
d_gene: .
abundance: .
j_gene: TRBJ2-1
CDR3aa: CASSVQLVSGYNEQFF
CDR3nt: TGTGCCAGCAGCGTCCAATTGGTGTCAGGCTACAATGAGCAGTTCTTC

v_gene: TRBV24-1
d_gene: .
abundance: .
j_gene: TRBJ1-2
CDR3aa: CATSASRGNYGYTF
CDR3nt: TGTGCCACCAGTGCCTCTAGGGGGAACTATGGCTACACCTTC

v_gene: TRBV27
d_gene: .
abundance: .
j_gene: TRBJ2-1
CDR3aa: CASSPGGLGHEQFF
CDR3nt: TGTGCCAGCAGCCCTGGGGGACTCGGACATGAGCAGTTCTTC

v_gene: TRBV6-2/TRBV6-3
d_gene: TRBD1
abundance: .
j_gene: TRBJ1-2
CDR3aa: CASSTTGLYGYTF
CDR3nt: TGTGCCAGCAGTACGACAGGGCTCTATGGCTACACCTTC

v_gene: TRBV5-1
d_gene: TRBD1
abundance: .
j_gene: TRBJ1-2
CDR3aa: CASSLTGATYGYTF
CDR3nt: TGCGCCAGCAGCTTGACAGGGGCGACCTATGGCTACACCTTC

v_gene: TRBV28
d_gene: .
abundance: .
j_gene: TRBJ1-5
CDR3aa: CASSLREGRSGQPQHF
CDR3nt: TGTGCCAGCAGTTTACGGGAGGGTAGGTCAGGACAGCCCCAGCATTTT